The rows below give T cell receptor beta chains drawn from one sample of a study of vaccination effects on CD4 cells after COVID-19. These TCRs are of unknown antigen specificity. Sequenced by immunoSEQ multiplex PCR; TCRdb stores in-frame clones only, minus some. Of roughly 27,000 clones in the sample, 72% were seen once. The specimen comprised CD4+ T cells from PBMCs cultured with SARS-CoV-2 spike peptides, sampled before COVID-19 vaccination. The receptors were sampled from a human donor who received a COVID-19 vaccine. CDR3s include the opening cysteine and the closing phenylalanine or tryptophan. Fields, in order: CDR3 protein, J gene, V gene.

CDR3: CASSSATTTGRIQPQHF; J: TRBJ1-5; V: TRBV27
CDR3: CASSAGTGGIGVNEQYF; J: TRBJ2-7; V: TRBV18
CDR3: CASSAGTPRDTQYF; J: TRBJ2-3; V: TRBV7-2
CDR3: CASSPGIGSNQPQHF; J: TRBJ1-5; V: TRBV3-1/TRBV3-2
CDR3: CASSPNEGEQYF; J: TRBJ2-7; V: TRBV18
CDR3: CASSRDRANAEAFF; J: TRBJ1-1; V: TRBV5-1
CDR3: CASSSGQSWGYTF; J: TRBJ1-2; V: TRBV27
CDR3: CASSTQTVSGNTIYF; J: TRBJ1-3; V: TRBV18
CDR3: CASSIGTGGVGEQYF; J: TRBJ2-7; V: TRBV19
CDR3: CASSENYEQYF; J: TRBJ2-7; V: TRBV7-2
CDR3: CASSPTDTGELFF; J: TRBJ2-2; V: TRBV6-4
CDR3: CASSVAASGTQYF; J: TRBJ2-3; V: TRBV9
CDR3: CASSLGGTNEKLFF; J: TRBJ1-4; V: TRBV5-4